The present entry profiles one T cell receptor (beta chain) with its context. The data are from a study of blood T cell repertoires in COVID-19. Study information: From T cells, B-cell-depleted T cells, or PBMCs came the material, which was cDNA or gDNA.

Germline-derived CDR1 and CDR2 are SGHTA and FQGNSA. V lost 6 bases and J lost 1; bases outside the gene matches: 3. CDR3 length: 14 residues. TCRdb keeps only in-frame clones here, not all; method: immunoSEQ multiplex PCR. In the table there are 210,000 or so clones, 88% of which are singletons. The chain uses TRBV7-2 and TRBJ2-3, with 8 bases identical to TRBD2. Sample: peripheral blood. The receptor was derived from a woman between 55 and 75 years old with acute or convalescent COVID-19. The CDR3 nucleotides are TGTGCCAGCAGGAGCGGGAGCGGCACAGATACGCAGTATTTT. It translates to CASRSGSGTDTQYF.